The 19 T cell receptor beta chains below were found in one sample sequenced in a study of blood T cell repertoires in COVID-19. Assay used: immunoSEQ multiplex PCR; TCRdb lists only in-frame clones, some missing. Among approximately 92,000 clones listed, around three quarters were seen once. Sequenced: peripheral blood. The receptors here all came from a man between 50 and 59 years old who had recovered from COVID-19.

This clone was seen a handful of times. The rearrangement uses TRBV24-1 and TRBJ2-2; D is uncertain. The germline gives CDR1 KGHDR, CDR2 SFDVKD. The CDR3 spans 14 residues. The ends were cut back, 1 base at V and 4 bases at J, with 6 bases in the middle. CDR3 loop: CATSDFWLTGELFF. The CDR3, as DNA: TGTGCCACCAGTGATTTTTGGCTCACCGGGGAGCTGTTTTTT.

The chain is built from TRBV5-6 and TRBJ2-4, with D possibly being TRBD2 (5 bases). In germline, CDR1 is SGHDT, CDR2 YYEEEE. The CDR3 is 16 residues long. V lost 0 bases, J lost 1 base, and 11 bases lay in between. The DNA for the CDR3 is TGTGCCAGCAGCTTGGTTACGGGGTTGGCCAAAAACATTCAGTACTTC. Translation gives CASSLVTGLAKNIQYF.

V gene TRBV21-1 combines with J gene TRBJ2-1; the table calls TRBD1, which could not be checked here. TRBV21-1 is labeled a pseudogene. The CDR3 spans 16 residues. In DNA, the CDR3 is TGTGCCAGCAGCAAAGGCCCAGGGTATTCCTACAATGAGCAGTTCTTC. Its translation: CASSKGPGYSYNEQFF.

The rearrangement links TRBV3-1 (or the pseudogene TRBV3-2) to TRBJ1-3; maybe TRBD1 (5 bases). The CDR3 length is 19 residues. Germline lookup yields CDR1 LGHDT and CDR2 YNNKEL (reference sequence). Trimming left V 0 bases short and J 4 bases short, with 22 bases between. The CDR3 spells CASSQEGVGTHLGGNTIYF. The CDR3 bases are TGTGCCAGCAGCCAAGAAGGAGTCGGGACTCACCTCGGGGGAAACACCATATATTTT.

The rearrangement joins TRBV5-4 to TRBJ2-4; the D gene is possibly TRBD2 (5 bases). From germline, CDR1 is SGHNT and CDR2 YYREEE (reference sequence). V dropped 0 bases and J dropped 1 base, with 5 bases sitting between them. The CDR3 loop spans 14 amino acids. The chain's CDR3 is CASSLASAKNIQYF. The CDR3 coding sequence is TGTGCCAGCAGCTTGGCTAGCGCCAAAAACATTCAGTACTTC.

This chain joins TRBV11-2 and TRBJ1-1; no reliable D call. From germline, CDR1 is SGHAT and CDR2 FQNNGV. CDR3 length: 12 residues. The V end was cut by 1 base, the J end by 10 bases, with 10 bases between. The CDR3 bases are TGTGCCAGCAGCTTAGTTGCCCAGCGAGCTTTCTTT. Its translation: CASSLVAQRAFF.

This clone was found once. The chain employs TRBV7-2 and TRBJ2-7, with 10 bases fitting TRBD2. The length of the CDR3 is 16 residues. V shed 3 bases and J 0 bases; nucleotides not matched to a gene: 5. Germline-derived CDR1 and CDR2 are SGHTA and FQGNSA. The chain's CDR3 is CASSFTSGTNSYEQYF. CDR3 DNA sequence: TGTGCCAGCAGCTTTACTAGCGGGACCAACTCCTACGAGCAGTACTTC.

The chain combines TRBV7-2 with TRBJ1-1, with unresolved D. Trimming pared 0 bases from V and 3 bases from J, leaving 5 bases between. Germline CDR1 is SGHTA and CDR2 is FQGNSA. The CDR3 is made up of 13 amino acids. The CDR3 sequence: CASSLASDTEAFF. The CDR3 DNA follows: TGTGCCAGCAGCTTAGCGTCCGACACTGAAGCTTTCTTT.

The rearrangement joins TRBV29-1 to TRBJ1-1, with D perhaps TRBD1 (6 bases). The V gene lost 5 bases and the J gene lost 2 bases, with 9 bases spanning the gap. Germline V lookup: CDR1 SQVTM, CDR2 ANQGSEA. CDR3 size: 12 residues. CDR3 sequence (DNA): TGCAGCGTTTACAGGGTTAACACTGAAGCTTTCTTT. It codes for CSVYRVNTEAFF.

The chain uses TRBV30 and TRBJ1-2, with TRBD1 identical over 10 bases. The J segment lost 8 bases and the V segment lost 3 bases, leaving 6 bases of the junction unmatched. Germline assignment: CDR1 GTSNPN and CDR2 SVGIG (reference sequence). The CDR3 is 13 amino acids. The CDR3: CAWRGTGARGYTF. CDR3 nucleotides: TGTGCCTGGAGAGGGACAGGGGCTCGGGGCTACACCTTC.

The V gene is TRBV19, the J gene TRBJ1-4; D is perhaps TRBD1 (5 bases). Germline CDR1 reads LNHDA; CDR2 reads SQIVND (reference sequence). CDR3 length: 15 amino acids. Between the trimmed V and J ends, which lost 1 base and 5 bases, there was a span of 11 bases. The CDR3 loop is CASSIGGVKNEKLFF. Here the CDR3 DNA reads TGTGCCAGTAGTATAGGGGGCGTGAAGAATGAAAAACTGTTTTTT.

The V and J genes are TRBV19 and TRBJ1-3, with TRBD1 matching 9 bases. CDR1 is LNHDA and CDR2 is SQIVND in the germline V gene (reference sequence). The CDR3 totals 13 residues. Germline trimming cut 8 bases from V and 4 bases from J; bases unmatched to any gene: 3. CDR3 in amino acids: CASSQGAGNTIYF. CDR3 bases: TGTGCCAGTTCACAGGGGGCCGGAAACACCATATATTTT.

The genes are TRBV29-1 and TRBJ2-1; 8 nucleotides line up with TRBD2. The CDR3 covers 13 residues. From germline, CDR1 is SQVTM and CDR2 ANQGSEA. V gave up 5 bases and J gave up 6 bases; unmatched junction bases: 6. CDR3 region: CSVFVLAANEQFF. CDR3 DNA sequence: TGCAGCGTTTTTGTACTAGCGGCCAATGAGCAGTTCTTC.

V is TRBV2 and J is TRBJ2-4; 11 bases line up with TRBD2. Looked up from germline, CDR1 is SNHLY and CDR2 is FYNNEI. This CDR3 is 17 amino acids long. V trimming: 9 bases; J trimming: 2 bases; junction bases outside the gene matches: 12. The CDR3 sequence is CASGSGSSGGPKNIQYF. Here the CDR3 DNA reads TGTGCCAGTGGCAGTGGGTCTAGCGGGGGGCCCAAAAACATTCAGTACTTC.

The chain uses TRBV7-2 and TRBJ1-1; TRBD1 is a possible D gene (6 bases). This CDR3 has 15 residues. Germline-derived CDR1 and CDR2 are SGHTA and FQGNSA. The V and J ends lost 6 bases and 0 bases respectively, with 14 bases between them. The CDR3 sequence: CASRRPGQLNTEAFF. CDR3 bases: TGTGCCAGCAGGAGACCGGGACAATTGAACACTGAAGCTTTCTTT.

The rearrangement links TRBV5-6 to TRBJ2-5; D is perhaps TRBD1 (6 bases). The CDR3 totals 13 residues. V was trimmed by 1 base and J by 5 bases, leaving 9 bases between them. Germline V gene data show CDR1 as SGHDT and CDR2 as YYEEEE. The CDR3 spells CASSLSGAETQYF. The CDR3 region has the DNA TGTGCCAGCAGCTTGTCAGGGGCCGAGACCCAGTACTTC.

The chain has TRBV10-3 and TRBJ1-5; D uncertain. Trimming took 2 bases from V and 0 from J, leaving 8 bases between them. The germline gives CDR1 ENHRY, CDR2 SYGVKD. This CDR3 contains 15 residues. CDR3 bases: TGTGCCATCAGTGAGGCCAGTAATAGCAATCAGCCCCAGCATTTT. This translates into CAISEASNSNQPQHF.

The chain joins TRBV14 to TRBJ2-7; a weak D match, TRBD1 (6 bases). There are 15 residues in the CDR3. Trimming took 4 bases from V and 0 from J, leaving 13 bases between them. Germline-derived CDR1 and CDR2 are SGHDN and FVKESK. CDR3 sequence (DNA): TGTGCCAGCAGCCCCCGCAGGGGTTTCTCCTACGAGCAGTACTTC. Translation gives CASSPRRGFSYEQYF.

The J gene is TRBJ2-1, the V gene TRBV4-2; 10 positions match TRBD2. V was pared by 4 bases and J by 5 bases, with 5 bases of the junction left unmatched. Germline V CDR1 and CDR2: LGHNA, YNFKEQ. CDR3 length: 15 residues. The CDR3: CASSPGGTSDNEQFF. The CDR3 coding sequence is TGTGCCAGCAGCCCCGGGGGGACTAGCGACAATGAGCAGTTCTTC.